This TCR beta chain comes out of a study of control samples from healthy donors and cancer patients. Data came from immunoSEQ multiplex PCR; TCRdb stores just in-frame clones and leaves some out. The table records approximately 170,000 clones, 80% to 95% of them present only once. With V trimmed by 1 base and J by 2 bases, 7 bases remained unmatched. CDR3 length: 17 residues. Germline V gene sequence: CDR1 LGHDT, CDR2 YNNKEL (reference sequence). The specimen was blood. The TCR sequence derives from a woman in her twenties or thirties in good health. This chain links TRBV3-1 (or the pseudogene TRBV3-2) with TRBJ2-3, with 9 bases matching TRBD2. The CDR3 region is CASSQGLAGFTTDTQYF. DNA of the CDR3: TGTGCCAGCAGCCAAGGCCTAGCGGGATTCACCACAGATACGCAGTATTTT.